This T cell receptor beta chain was sequenced during a study of vaccination and CD4 T cells after COVID-19. Note on this clonotype: Antigen: not known.

Treatment denoted: roughly 10-day PBMC culture with coronavirus spike peptide pools or control peptides (ViraFEST assay). An Oncomine TCR Beta short-read assay was used to sequence the DNA from cultured CD4+ T cells. MiXCR, run by TCRdb on the PCR reads, gives a single entry per CDR3 protein. This sample has some 11,000 distinct CDR3 sequences, with under 75% found just once. The CDR3 is 16 amino acids. From germline, CDR1 is MNHEY and CDR2 SMNVEV (reference sequence). Trimming took 5 bases from V and 0 from J, leaving 17 bases between them. This rearrangement joins TRBV27 to TRBJ2-7; the D gene is possibly TRBD1 (5 bases). The clonotype was recovered from a human donor who had recovered from COVID-19. Material: CD4+ T cells from blood, cultured in vitro, obtained before SARS-CoV-2 vaccination. CDR3: CASSLLNTGASYEQYF. The CDR3 nucleotides read TGTGCCAGCAGTCTTCTAAATACAGGCGCCTCCTACGAGCAGTACTTC.